This T cell receptor (beta chain) was identified during a study of blood T cell repertoires in COVID-19. About the research overall: The United States, Italy and Spain provided the acute and convalescent COVID-19 samples. PBMCs, B-cell-depleted T cells, or T cells were the source of the cDNA or gDNA that made up the material.

V was pared by 5 bases and J by 6 bases, with 17 bases between. CDR3 length: 15 residues. Germline-derived CDR1 and CDR2 are MNHEY and SVGAGI. Original processing methods: The authors estimated nucleated cell counts from reference gene primer amplification. The table came from immunoSEQ multiplex PCR; TCRdb's copy has only in-frame clones and leaves some out. D and trimming were read from the DNA, whereas the V and J calls and clone size are those reported in that table. The sample yields roughly 150,000 clones, around 83% seen once. The rearrangement joins TRBV6-5 to TRBJ1-5; D is possibly TRBD1 (5 bases). The sequence came from a woman between 50 and 59 years old in a cohort sampled during active or convalescent COVID-19. The material sequenced was peripheral blood. CDR3 region: CASSPWDAGGQPQHF. The CDR3 bases are TGTGCCAGCAGTCCTTGGGACGCCGGGGGTCAGCCCCAGCATTTT.